Sequencing of this T cell receptor (beta chain) was carried out in a study of cytomegalovirus exposure and HLA in healthy donors. Study-wide background: In an earlier analysis, around 120 million unique TCR beta sequences were found from 150 million to 200 million T cells. Regarding the study as a whole: A later analysis by the authors found several of the most significant clusters apparently linked to common viral pathogens.

CDR1 is SEHNR and CDR2 is FQNEAQ in the germline V gene (reference sequence). CDR3 length equals 15 residues. With respect to this clone: The target antigen is unknown. One end of the junction is discordant with germline, which a read error may explain.

The primer mix had 60 Vbeta and 13 Jbeta primers. In the original workflow: About 11 million of the roughly 80 million unique TCR beta chains counted in a later analysis were shared. Libraries were prepared by immunoSEQ multiplex PCR; TCRdb keeps only in-frame clonotypes and omits some of them. V and J calls and clone size come straight from that table; D and trimming were deduced from the DNA. This table holds about 200,000 clones, around 77% found once. The J gene is TRBJ1-2, the V gene TRBV7-9; 7 positions agree with TRBD1. Sequencing input: PBMCs. The receptor was derived from a woman in her 30s in good health and CMV-seronegative. DNA for the CDR3: TGTTCCAGCAGCGCGGGACAGTCGACCGACTATGGCTACACCTTC. This codes for CSSSAGQSTDYGYTF.